What follows is one T cell receptor beta chain and its context. Its antigen remains unidentified. One entry per CDR3 protein, called by TCRdb with MiXCR from the 5' RACE reads. The table shows around 300,000 distinct CDR3 sequences, with approximately 14% occurring only once. Per the germline V gene, CDR1 is SGHNT and CDR2 is YENEEA. V shed 0 bases and J shed 9 bases, with 9 bases lying between them. The CDR3 is made up of 13 amino acids. This specimen belongs to a study of T-cell memory formation after mild COVID-19. As for the study in general: TCR clusters largely stayed donor specific.

Study-wide results and caveats: Largely, contracting CD4+ clones fell within CM and EM, and contracting CD8+ clones within EMRA. CD4/CD8 balance characterized clones contracting day 15 to 85, and CD4+ skew characterized later expanders.

Sample: PBMCs or a T cell subset sorted from them (not recorded which). The source is a man in his late teens or twenties who had mild COVID-19 (a few samples of this study predate the infection). Cell type and time point are not known. V and J are TRBV11-3 and TRBJ2-1; possible D gene TRBD1, 5 bases. The CDR3 sequence: CASSLDQGPEQFF. In DNA, the CDR3 is TGTGCCAGCAGCTTAGATCAGGGCCCTGAGCAGTTCTTC.